Listed below are T cell receptor beta chains from one sample, sequenced in a study of identical twins. MiXCR, applied by TCRdb to the 5' RACE reads, yields one record per CDR3 protein. This table has about 210,000 distinct CDR3 sequences, around a tenth appearing once. The material sequenced was memory (CD45RO+) T cells sorted from blood. These receptors were collected from a woman between 18 and 30 years old in good health. The CDR3 runs from the conserved cysteine through the conserved F or W. The D gene is left open where the match is weak. Clone size is shown for a subset of rows, as once, few, many or a class of expanded clone.

>TRBV7-9|13|few|NA|TRBJ1-5
CASSLGSSQPQHF
TGTGCCAGCAGCTTAGGTTCCAGTCAGCCCCAGCATTTT
>TRBV7-2|15|many|NA|TRBJ2-1
CASSLSSAGETEQFF
TGTGCCAGCAGCTTAAGCTCGGCAGGGGAAACTGAGCAGTTCTTC
>TRBV6-1|12|few|NA|TRBJ1-2
CASSESGYGYTF
TGTGCCAGCAGTGAATCTGGGTATGGCTACACCTTC
>TRBV2|16|NA|TRBD1|TRBJ2-7
CASSEGPTGGNWEQYF
TGTGCCAGCAGTGAAGGTCCGACAGGGGGGAATTGGGAGCAGTACTTC
>TRBV27|14|NA|NA|TRBJ2-7
CASRHKPGPYEQYF
TGTGCCAGCAGACACAAGCCGGGGCCCTACGAGCAGTACTTC
>TRBV30|14|NA|NA|TRBJ1-1
CAWRSSGTLRSGFF
TGTGCCTGGAGATCCTCCGGGACGCTCCGATCTGGCTTCTTT
>TRBV6-1|13|few|NA|TRBJ2-3
CASSPDRTDTQYF
TGTGCCAGCAGCCCTGACAGGACAGATACGCAGTATTTT
>TRBV5-6|14|NA|TRBD1|TRBJ2-3
CASSLNRGTDTQYF
TGTGCCAGCAGCTTGAACAGGGGAACAGATACGCAGTATTTT
>TRBV7-2|14|NA|NA|TRBJ2-7
CASSLDYYSYEQYF
TGTGCCAGCAGCTTAGACTACTATTCCTACGAGCAGTACTTC
>TRBV29-1|15|few|NA|TRBJ2-3
CSVQATTSITDTQYF
TGCAGCGTTCAGGCAACGACCTCTATCACAGATACGCAGTATTTT
>TRBV6-5|16|many|NA|TRBJ1-6
CASSYSPPQGNSPLHF
TGTGCCAGCAGTTACTCCCCCCCCCAGGGAAATTCACCCCTCCACTTT
>TRBV20-1|14|NA|NA|TRBJ2-5
CSARDWAGQETQYF
TGCAGTGCTAGAGATTGGGCGGGGCAAGAGACCCAGTACTTC
>TRBV12-3/TRBV12-4|12|many|NA|TRBJ2-7
CASSFGAVSQYF
TGTGCCAGCAGTTTCGGCGCCGTAAGCCAGTACTTC
>TRBV5-1|13|few|NA|TRBJ1-1
CASSPLGVAEAFF
TGCGCCAGCAGCCCGTTAGGGGTGGCTGAAGCTTTCTTT
>TRBV11-3|17|NA|NA|TRBJ1-2
CASSPGWAGGSNYGYTF
TGTGCCAGCAGCCCAGGTTGGGCTGGCGGGAGCAACTATGGCTACACCTTC
>TRBV14|12|NA|NA|TRBJ2-7
CASSQDQIEQYF
TGTGCCAGCAGCCAAGATCAGATCGAGCAGTACTTC
>TRBV12-3/TRBV12-4|14|many|NA|TRBJ2-3
CASSLPQGTDTQYF
TGTGCCAGCAGTTTACCCCAGGGCACAGATACGCAGTATTTT
>TRBV5-6|14|many|NA|TRBJ1-1
CASSLGGRNTEAFF
TGTGCCAGCAGCTTGGGGGGTCGGAACACTGAAGCTTTCTTT
>TRBV9|16|NA|TRBD1|TRBJ2-5
CASSGGQGALVETQYF
TGTGCCAGCAGCGGCGGACAGGGGGCGTTGGTTGAGACCCAGTACTTC
>TRBV29-1|14|few|NA|TRBJ1-1
CSVGWVGRNTEAFF
TGCAGCGTTGGTTGGGTGGGTAGGAACACTGAAGCTTTCTTT
>TRBV6-1|16|NA|NA|TRBJ1-1
CASSARQLLLNTEAFF
TGTGCCAGCAGTGCCCGACAGCTACTCTTGAACACTGAAGCTTTCTTT
>TRBV11-2|15|few|NA|TRBJ2-7
CASSSSESLGYEQYF
TGTGCCAGCAGCTCCTCTGAATCCCTGGGCTACGAGCAGTACTTC
>TRBV27|13|few|NA|TRBJ2-5
CASSWGVEETQYF
TGTGCCAGCAGTTGGGGGGTAGAGGAGACCCAGTACTTC
>TRBV6-1|15|many|TRBD2|TRBJ2-3
CASSRLAGVPDTQYF
TGTGCCAGCAGCCGACTTGCGGGGGTTCCAGATACGCAGTATTTT
>TRBV5-1|16|few|TRBD1|TRBJ1-1
CASSATTGVWGTEAFF
TGCGCCAGCAGCGCGACAACAGGGGTATGGGGCACTGAAGCTTTCTTT
>TRBV29-1|13|NA|NA|TRBJ1-1
CSVRSGINTEAFF
TGCAGCGTGAGGTCAGGGATTAACACTGAAGCTTTCTTT
>TRBV7-2|13|many|NA|TRBJ2-3
CASSTRGADTQYF
TGTGCCAGCAGCACAAGGGGGGCAGATACGCAGTATTTT
>TRBV11-2|18|NA|TRBD2|TRBJ2-2
CASSLIWTSGGNTGELFF
TGTGCCAGCAGCCTGATTTGGACTAGCGGGGGAAACACCGGGGAGCTGTTTTTT
>TRBV5-5|15|NA|NA|TRBJ1-6
CASSLSPSYNSPLHF
TGTGCCAGCAGCTTGAGTCCCTCCTATAATTCACCCCTCCACTTT
>TRBV18|11|NA|NA|TRBJ2-3
CASSPSRTQYF
TGTGCCAGCTCACCTTCACGTACGCAGTATTTT
>TRBV20-1|15|few|TRBD2|TRBJ2-1
CSARGLAGGHNEQFF
TGCAGTGCTAGAGGGCTCGCGGGGGGGCACAATGAGCAGTTCTTC
>TRBV5-1|13|many|NA|TRBJ2-3
CASSLKPTDTQYF
TGCGCCAGCAGCTTGAAACCCACAGATACGCAGTATTTT
>TRBV7-9|14|many|NA|TRBJ1-1
CASSLTGANTEAFF
TGTGCCAGCAGCTTAACCGGTGCGAACACTGAAGCTTTCTTT
>TRBV6-1|13|few|NA|TRBJ2-7
CASSGYNSYEQYF
TGTGCCAGCAGCGGATACAACTCCTACGAGCAGTACTTC
>TRBV6-5|12|few|TRBD1|TRBJ2-3
CASRTGADTQYF
TGTGCCAGCCGGACAGGGGCAGATACGCAGTATTTT
>TRBV3-1|19|many|NA|TRBJ1-1
CASSQGGVRRGLSNTEAFF
TGTGCCAGCAGCCAAGGTGGGGTCAGGCGAGGGCTGTCGAACACTGAAGCTTTCTTT
>TRBV5-5|14|few|TRBD2|TRBJ2-3
CASSPGQREDTQYF
TGTGCCAGCAGTCCTGGACAGCGGGAGGATACGCAGTATTTT
>TRBV6-2/TRBV6-3|15|NA|NA|TRBJ2-3
CASSPLGEWADTQYF
TGTGCCAGCAGCCCCCTCGGGGAGTGGGCAGATACGCAGTATTTT
>TRBV5-1|13|few|NA|TRBJ1-5
CASSFSNNQPQHF
TGCGCCAGCAGCTTTAGCAACAATCAGCCCCAGCATTTT
>TRBV5-6|16|many|NA|TRBJ2-7
CASSRPRVSGTYEQYF
TGTGCCAGCAGCCGACCCAGGGTTTCAGGTACCTACGAGCAGTACTTC
>TRBV20-1|14|few|NA|TRBJ1-4
CSAREFASGEKLFF
TGCAGTGCTAGAGAGTTCGCGAGTGGTGAAAAACTGTTTTTT
>TRBV5-1|16|NA|TRBD2|TRBJ2-5
CASSLGSGGAQETQYF
TGCGCCAGCAGCTTAGGTAGCGGGGGGGCCCAAGAGACCCAGTACTTC
>TRBV4-2|15|NA|NA|TRBJ2-2
CASSQDGLSIGELFF
TGTGCCAGCAGCCAAGATGGCCTTAGCATTGGGGAGCTGTTTTTT
>TRBV11-3|15|NA|NA|TRBJ2-1
CASSLKTSSYNEQFF
TGTGCCAGCAGCTTAAAGACTAGCTCCTACAATGAGCAGTTCTTC
>TRBV7-2|14|NA|NA|TRBJ2-1
CASSVGPGGDEQFF
TGTGCCAGCAGCGTAGGCCCAGGTGGCGATGAGCAGTTCTTC
>TRBV12-3/TRBV12-4|11|many|NA|TRBJ2-1
CASMWYNEQFF
TGTGCCAGCATGTGGTACAATGAGCAGTTCTTC
>TRBV11-2|14|NA|NA|TRBJ2-7
CASSPRQGGYEQYF
TGTGCCAGCAGCCCCCGACAGGGAGGCTACGAGCAGTACTTC
>TRBV3-1|14|few|NA|TRBJ1-6
CASSQAVDNSPLHF
TGTGCCAGCAGCCAGGCGGTGGATAATTCACCCCTCCACTTT
>TRBV9|14|NA|NA|TRBJ2-3
CASSRQNPTDTQYF
TGTGCCAGCAGCCGACAAAATCCCACAGATACGCAGTATTTT
>TRBV7-3|15|few|TRBD1|TRBJ2-1
CASSLEQGLYNEQFF
TGTGCCAGCAGCTTAGAACAGGGGCTCTACAATGAGCAGTTCTTC
>TRBV12-3/TRBV12-4|16|many|NA|TRBJ2-7
CASSSPGLVGTYEQYF
TGTGCCAGCAGTTCACCAGGATTGGTTGGCACCTACGAGCAGTACTTC